This T cell receptor (beta chain) was found in a study of blood T cell repertoires in COVID-19. Overall study: The United States, Italy and Spain supplied acute and convalescent COVID-19 samples. In each case, the material was cDNA or gDNA derived from T cells, B-cell-depleted T cells, or PBMCs.

Germline values: CDR1 MNHEY, CDR2 SVGAGI. The CDR3 consists of 15 residues. The V gene end was trimmed by 6 bases and the J gene end by 4 bases; junction bases not matched to a gene: 11. The authors' processing: Reference gene primers were amplified, and this amplification served to estimate nucleated cell counts. Data came from immunoSEQ multiplex PCR; TCRdb stores just in-frame clones and leaves some out. D and trimming were read from the DNA, whereas the V and J calls and clone size are those reported in that table. The sample gives about 160,000 clones, about nine tenths of which show up once; about a sixth is in the top ten.

This TCR derives from a man aged 55-75 years with active or convalescent COVID-19. The chain joins TRBV6-5 to TRBJ2-7; 8 bases fit TRBD1. Sequencing used peripheral blood. The DNA of the CDR3 is TGTGCCAGCAGGACAGACAGGGGAGGTCGGTACGAGCAGTACTTC. Translating gives CASRTDRGGRYEQYF.